Below are 20 T cell receptor beta chains sequenced from a single sample in a study of blood T cell repertoires in COVID-19. Repertoires were generated with immunoSEQ multiplex PCR, while TCRdb's copy carries only in-frame clones and drops some. This sample carries approximately 200,000 clones, approximately 79% of them seen once, and the ten largest clones take around 15%. The sample was peripheral blood. These receptors were collected from a man in his sixties with active or convalescent COVID-19.

This chain uses TRBV9 with TRBJ1-4; 7 bases are a match to TRBD1. With 4 bases clipped from V and 7 bases from J, the junction kept 10 bases outside the gene matches. In germline, CDR1 is SGDLS, CDR2 YYNGEE. The CDR3 totals 15 residues. The CDR3 DNA reads as TGTGCCAGCAGCCCCCGCGAGGGGGCGGGTGAAAAACTGTTTTTT. This codes for CASSPREGAGEKLFF. The full variable domain, rest sourced from reference TRBV9 and TRBJ1-4, is DSGVTQTPKHLITATGQRVTLRCSPRSGDLSVYWYQQSLDQGLQFLIQYYNGEERAKGNILERFSAQQFPDLHSELNLSSLELGDSALYFCASSPREGAGEKLFFGSGTQLSVL.

The gene calls are TRBV27 and TRBJ2-7; TRBD2 might be the D (5 bases). Trimming removed 5 bases at V and 7 bases at J, with 21 bases between. Germline V lookup: CDR1 MNHEY, CDR2 SMNVEV (reference sequence). The CDR3 spans 15 residues. CDR3 nucleotides: TGTGCCAGCAGTCGAGCACTAGTTACGTTGTCGGAGCAGTACTTC. Translating it yields CASSRALVTLSEQYF.

The chain is built from TRBV5-1 and TRBJ1-1, with a possible D match to TRBD1 (5 bases). The CDR3 spans 16 residues. The germline V gene encodes CDR1 SGHRS and CDR2 YFSETQ. The V and J ends lost 1 base and 0 bases respectively, with 13 bases between them. The DNA of the CDR3 is TGCGCCAGCAGCTTGACAGGAGCCCTCATGAACACTGAAGCTTTCTTT. Its protein is CASSLTGALMNTEAFF.

The chain employs TRBV7-3 and TRBJ1-1; TRBD1 matches at 10 bases. There are 13 residues in the CDR3. Germline V CDR1 and CDR2: SGHTA, FQGTGA. Trimming took 8 bases from V and 4 from J; bases not matched to a gene: 4. CDR3 coding DNA: TGTGCCAGCTCGACAGGGGGCCTCACTGAAGCTTTCTTT. This encodes CASSTGGLTEAFF.

The J gene is TRBJ1-4, the V gene TRBV3-1 (or the pseudogene TRBV3-2), with 7 bases aligning to TRBD1. This CDR3 spans 13 amino acids. Germline V CDR1 and CDR2: LGHDT, YNNKEL (reference sequence). Germline trimming cut 4 bases from V and 7 bases from J; bases unmatched to any gene: 3. CDR3 coding DNA: TGTGCCAGCAGCCCCCAGGGGGGTGAAAAACTGTTTTTT. Its translation: CASSPQGGEKLFF.

The rearrangement joins TRBV5-1 to TRBJ2-7, with 7 bases identical to TRBD1. V trimming: 2 bases; J trimming: 5 bases; junction bases outside the gene matches: 7. The germline CDR1 and CDR2 sequences are SGHRS and YFSETQ. The CDR3 is made up of 14 amino acids. The CDR3: CASSFGQALNEQYF. The CDR3 region has the DNA TGCGCCAGCAGCTTCGGACAGGCTCTCAACGAGCAGTACTTC.

This clone has only a few counts. This chain links TRBV11-3 with TRBJ2-5; TRBD1 aligns across 7 bases. From germline, CDR1 is SGHNT and CDR2 YENEEA. The CDR3 has 15 amino acids. V lost 3 bases, J lost 2 bases, and 6 bases stayed unmatched. The DNA for the CDR3 is TGTGCCAGCAGCTTCCGGGACAGTACACAAGAGACCCAGTACTTC. Its translation is CASSFRDSTQETQYF.

The chain employs TRBV29-1 and TRBJ2-3, with 11 bases identical to TRBD1. V dropped 7 bases and J dropped 3; count of bases not matched to a gene: 12. Germline-derived CDR1 and CDR2 are SQVTM and ANQGSEA. The CDR3 is made up of 16 amino acids. The CDR3 coding sequence is TGCAGCGCAAGCGGTAGGACAGGGGGCGGGACAGATACGCAGTATTTT. Its translation: CSASGRTGGGTDTQYF.

The V gene is TRBV28, the J gene TRBJ1-1; a weak D match, TRBD1 (5 bases). Germline loops: CDR1 MDHEN, CDR2 SYDVKM. The CDR3 is 13 residues long. V was clipped by 3 bases and J by 4 bases, with 9 bases between them. DNA of the CDR3: TGTGCCAGCAGTTTTTCCGGGGGCACTGAAGCTTTCTTT. This sequence encodes CASSFSGGTEAFF.

The chain employs TRBV7-9 and TRBJ2-5; maybe TRBD1 (5 bases). The CDR3 has 14 amino acids. V dropped 5 bases and J dropped 3 bases, with 13 bases sitting between them. Germline V gene data show CDR1 as SEHNR and CDR2 as FQNEAQ (reference sequence). The CDR3 reads CASSLTPREETQYF. The CDR3 DNA reads TGTGCCAGCAGCCTCACCCCCAGGGAAGAGACCCAGTACTTC.

Only one count was recorded for this clone. The rearrangement uses TRBV9 and TRBJ2-2; the D is unclear. The CDR3 consists of 15 residues. CDR1 SGDLS and CDR2 YYNGEE come from the germline V gene. V dropped 1 base and J dropped 0 bases, with 7 bases sitting between them. CDR3 protein: CASSVTAANTGELFF. The CDR3 coding sequence is TGTGCCAGCAGCGTAACAGCCGCGAACACCGGGGAGCTGTTTTTT.

V usage is TRBV5-1 and J usage is TRBJ1-6, with no clear D. The germline V and J ends were trimmed by 3 bases and 0 bases, with 7 bases remaining between them. The CDR3 is 15 amino acids. Germline V gene sequence: CDR1 SGHRS, CDR2 YFSETQ. DNA of the CDR3: TGCGCCAGCAGCTCCCTGAGCTCCTATAATTCACCCCTCCACTTT. Translation gives CASSSLSSYNSPLHF. Supplemented by reference TRBV5-1 and TRBJ1-6, the full variable domain reads KAGVTQTPRYLIKTRGQQVTLSCSPISGHRSVSWYQQTPGQGLQFLFEYFSETQRNKGNFPGRFSGRQFSNSRSEMNVSTLELGDSALYLCASSSLSSYNSPLHFGNGTRLTVT.

The chain combines TRBV11-3 with TRBJ2-2, with TRBD2 identical over 7 bases. Per germline, CDR1 SGHNT and CDR2 YENEEA. The trim removed 0 bases at V and 4 bases at J, leaving 8 bases unmatched. This CDR3 comprises 17 residues. Written as DNA, the CDR3 is TGTGCCAGCAGCTTAGATGGAGGCGGGAGTGGCACCGGGGAGCTGTTTTTT. Protein sequence: CASSLDGGGSGTGELFF.

This chain connects TRBV19 to TRBJ2-5; the D gene is possibly TRBD2 (6 bases). Germline V lookup: CDR1 LNHDA, CDR2 SQIVND (reference sequence). CDR3 length equals 12 residues. V lost 9 bases, J lost 5 bases, and 13 bases lay in between. The CDR3 bases are TGTGCCAGCGGGAGTGGTGGGGAGACCCAGTACTTC. Protein: CASGSGGETQYF.

The rearrangement uses TRBV10-3 and TRBJ1-1; 8 positions match TRBD1. CDR1 is ENHRY, CDR2 SYGVKD, per germline. The CDR3 loop spans 15 amino acids. The V and J ends lost 11 bases and 1 base, in that order; junction bases with no gene match: 12. CDR3: CASARDRNANTEAFF. In nucleotides, the CDR3 is TGTGCCTCAGCTAGGGACAGGAATGCGAACACTGAAGCTTTCTTT.

V is TRBV12-3 or TRBV12-4 and J is TRBJ2-7; unclear D gene. The CDR3 has 11 residues. The ends were cut back, 8 bases at V and 6 bases at J, with 11 bases in the middle. CDR3 DNA: TGTGCCAGCGCCTCCTTCGGCGAGCAGTACTTC. Protein product: CASASFGEQYF.

This chain connects TRBV29-1 to TRBJ2-1; tentative D call: TRBD2 (6 bases). The CDR3 totals 11 residues. Trimming shortened V by 8 bases and J by 4 bases, and 9 bases separated the two germline ends. Germline V gives CDR1 SQVTM, CDR2 ANQGSEA. The CDR3 spells CSLAGYNEQFF. CDR3 sequence (DNA): TGCAGCCTCGCGGGGTACAATGAGCAGTTCTTC.

J is TRBJ2-2 and V is TRBV5-1, with TRBD1 identical over 8 bases. With 4 bases clipped from V and 5 bases from J, the junction kept 7 bases outside the gene matches. The CDR3 loop spans 15 amino acids. Germline CDR1 is SGHRS and CDR2 is YFSETQ. The chain's CDR3 is CASSPSGGHTGELFF. The CDR3 bases are TGCGCCAGCAGCCCCTCAGGGGGCCATACCGGGGAGCTGTTTTTT.

This chain joins TRBV4-1 and TRBJ2-1; TRBD1 agrees at 7 bases. The V segment lost 0 bases and the J segment 10 bases; nucleotides outside the gene matches: 9. Germline loops: CDR1 MGHRA, CDR2 YSYEKL. This CDR3 is 15 amino acids long. CDR3 sequence (DNA): TGCGCCAGCAGCCAAGAAGGGACAGTGCCTATGGAGCAGTTCTTC. This translates into CASSQEGTVPMEQFF.

The rearrangement joins TRBV12-3 or TRBV12-4 to TRBJ2-3; D call uncertain. Trimming left V 5 bases short and J 2 bases short, with 8 bases between. The CDR3 has 13 residues. In nucleotides, the CDR3 is TGTGCCAGCAGTCAGACACCCACAGATACGCAGTATTTT. It translates to CASSQTPTDTQYF.